What follows are 2 T cell receptor beta chains derived from one specimen sequenced in a study of T cells after yellow fever vaccination. TCRdb re-derived calls from the 5' RACE reads in MiXCR, one entry per CDR3 protein. The repertoire includes 340,000 or so distinct CDR3 sequences, under 15% of them detected once, and 2.5% to 3.5% sits in the top ten. The input for sequencing was CD4+ T cells sorted from PBMCs, taken 15 days after the yellow fever booster vaccination. These receptors originate from a man aged 18 to 29 who received the YFV17D yellow fever vaccine.

In this sample, this clonotype turned up a few times. The CDR3 protein is CASSLEGGPDTQYF. Here the CDR3 DNA reads TGCGCCAGCAGCTTGGAGGGGGGCCCAGATACGCAGTATTTT. This chain connects TRBV5-1 to TRBJ2-3; D might be TRBD1 or TRBD2, each matching 6 bases. Trimming left V 0 bases short and J 4 bases short, with 9 bases between. CDR3 length: 14 residues. Germline V gene sequence: CDR1 SGHRS, CDR2 YFSETQ.

The chain carries TRBV5-6 and TRBJ1-6, with 8 bases matching TRBD1. Per germline, CDR1 SGHDT and CDR2 YYEEEE. This CDR3 is built from 15 residues. V lost 5 bases, J lost 6 bases, and 7 bases stayed unmatched. The CDR3 DNA reads as TGTGCCAGCAGTTTTGAGGACAGGGTTAATTCACCCCTCCACTTT. Translated, it gives CASSFEDRVNSPLHF.